Below, 20 T cell receptor beta chains from the same sample are listed, as sequenced in a study of blood T cell repertoires in COVID-19 (TCRdb year 2020). The library relied on the immunoSEQ multiplex PCR assay. This immuneACCESS table, as held by TCRdb, lists in-frame sequences with V and J called but not all clones. Of the missing ones, under half trace to an unresolved V gene in checked studies; the others have no known cause. The sample contains under 500,000 clones, approximately 90% of them found a single time. 4% to 5.5% of the sample belongs to the ten largest clones. The source material was peripheral blood. The receptors were gathered from a woman in her twenties or thirties with acute or convalescent COVID-19.

The chain uses TRBV5-6 and TRBJ1-3; 7 bases agree with TRBD1. Trimming removed 4 bases from V and 3 bases from J; junction bases left unmatched: 10. The CDR3 runs to 16 residues. From germline, CDR1 is SGHDT and CDR2 YYEEEE. Here the CDR3 reads CASSPGNRGFGNTIYF. DNA for the CDR3: TGTGCCAGCAGCCCTGGGAACAGGGGATTTGGAAACACCATATATTTT.

The chain joins TRBV11-1 to TRBJ2-7; 7 bases are shared with TRBD1. Germline CDR1 and CDR2: SGHAT and FQDESV (reference sequence). The CDR3 is made up of 16 amino acids. J was trimmed by 2 bases and V by 4 bases; bases with no gene match: 11. CDR3 loop: CASSSKGAGAAYEQYF. CDR3 DNA: TGTGCCAGCAGCTCAAAGGGGGCAGGGGCTGCCTACGAGCAGTACTTC.

The chain recombines TRBV4-1 with TRBJ2-1; TRBD1 is a possible D gene (6 bases). The V gene's germline CDR1 is MGHRA and CDR2 YSYEKL. The CDR3 is 13 amino acids. The germline V and J ends were trimmed by 0 bases and 8 bases, with 8 bases remaining between them. The CDR3 loop reads CASSQERGYEQFF. In nucleotides, the CDR3 is TGCGCCAGCAGCCAAGAGAGGGGGTATGAGCAGTTCTTC.

This clone showed up just a few times. The chain combines TRBV6-5 with TRBJ2-5; 12 bases are shared with TRBD2. This CDR3 spans 16 amino acids. Losses at the gene ends were 1 base for V and 3 bases for J; bases not matched to a gene: 3. Per germline, CDR1 MNHEY and CDR2 SVGAGI. The CDR3 spells CASSYFSSGGEETQYF. The CDR3 region has the DNA TGTGCCAGCAGTTACTTTTCTAGCGGGGGGGAAGAGACCCAGTACTTC.

The chain employs TRBV11-3 and TRBJ2-2; a weak D match, TRBD1 (6 bases). Trimming took 6 bases from V and 1 from J, leaving 9 bases between them. The CDR3 contains 14 residues. The germline V gene encodes CDR1 SGHNT and CDR2 YENEEA. For the CDR3, the DNA is TGTGCCAGCAGGTGGGGGCGGAACACCGGGGAGCTGTTTTTT. Translated, it gives CASRWGRNTGELFF.

CDR3 nucleotide sequence: TGCAGTGCTAGAGTAGACTATGGCTACACCTTC. This codes for CSARVDYGYTF. J is TRBJ1-2 and V is TRBV20-1, with D uncertain. With 1 base removed from V and 3 bases from J, the gap between germline ends came to 3 bases. The V gene's germline CDR1 is DFQATT and CDR2 SNEGSKA (reference sequence). This CDR3 comprises 11 residues.

The chain links TRBV9 to TRBJ2-7; weak D call: TRBD1 (7 bases). V lost 0 bases and J 6 bases, leaving 10 bases between the germline ends. CDR1 SGDLS and CDR2 YYNGEE come from the germline V gene. This CDR3 has 13 residues. The CDR3 is CASSVVQGGEQYF. The DNA of the CDR3 is TGTGCCAGCAGCGTAGTGCAGGGGGGCGAGCAGTACTTC.

V usage is TRBV5-1 and J usage is TRBJ1-5; the D is unclear. The germline V and J ends were trimmed by 0 bases and 5 bases, with 12 bases remaining between them. The germline V gene encodes CDR1 SGHRS and CDR2 YFSETQ. The CDR3 consists of 15 residues. The CDR3 loop reads CASSLDGVEYQPQHF. The CDR3, as DNA: TGCGCCAGCAGCTTGGACGGGGTGGAATATCAGCCCCAGCATTTT.

The rearrangement joins TRBV5-4 to TRBJ2-2; TRBD1 matches at 7 bases. Trimming took 4 bases from V and 2 from J; bases not matched to a gene: 8. Germline-derived CDR1 and CDR2 are SGHNT and YYREEE (reference sequence). There are 16 residues in the CDR3. The CDR3 DNA reads TGTGCCAGCAGCCCTATGGACAGGAGAAACACCGGGGAGCTGTTTTTT. Amino acids: CASSPMDRRNTGELFF. Full variable domain (missing parts from reference TRBV5-4 and TRBJ2-2): ETGVTQSPTHLIKTRGQQVTLRCSSQSGHNTVSWYQQALGQGPQFIFQYYREEENGRGNFPPRFSGLQFPNYSSELNVNALELDDSALYLCASSPMDRRNTGELFFGEGSRLTVL.

This chain joins TRBV5-1 and TRBJ2-7; TRBD1 aligns across 8 bases. Trimming at V came to 7 bases and at J to 0 bases, leaving 3 bases not matched to a gene. The length of the CDR3 is 13 residues. Germline V CDR1 and CDR2: SGHRS, YFSETQ. The CDR3 region is CASGTGGSYEQYF. Written as DNA, the CDR3 is TGCGCCAGCGGCACAGGGGGCTCCTACGAGCAGTACTTC.

The rearrangement joins TRBV4-2 to TRBJ1-5, with D maybe TRBD1 (5 bases). CDR3 length equals 13 residues. Germline CDR1 and CDR2: LGHNA and YNFKEQ. The germline V and J ends were trimmed by 0 bases and 5 bases, with 5 bases remaining between them. The CDR3 DNA follows: TGTGCCAGCAGCCAAGACAGGGATCAGCCCCAGCATTTT. Encoded protein: CASSQDRDQPQHF.

The CDR3 DNA is TGTGCCAGCAGCCCTAACGGGGTAGTTTATTCACCCCTCCACTTT. Translating gives CASSPNGVVYSPLHF. This chain links TRBV7-2 with TRBJ1-6; D call uncertain. CDR1 SGHTA and CDR2 FQGNSA come from the germline V gene. The CDR3 loop spans 15 amino acids. Deletions cut 5 bases from V and 8 bases from J, with 16 bases between.

V gene TRBV3-1 (or the pseudogene TRBV3-2) combines with J gene TRBJ2-3; TRBD2 agrees at 9 bases. V shed 3 bases and J 3 bases; nucleotides not matched to a gene: 4. Germline loops: CDR1 LGHDT, CDR2 YNNKEL (reference sequence). The CDR3 length is 15 residues. Here the CDR3 DNA reads TGTGCCAGCAGCCAGTGGAGCGGGGGGACAGATACGCAGTATTTT. Protein product: CASSQWSGGTDTQYF.

The CDR3 loop reads CASSFGYNEQFF. The DNA of the CDR3 is TGTGCCAGCAGCTTCGGGTACAATGAGCAGTTCTTC. The chain combines TRBV11-2 with TRBJ2-1; D remains unclear. V gave up 3 bases and J gave up 4 bases, with 4 bases separating them. The CDR3 totals 12 residues. CDR1 SGHAT and CDR2 FQNNGV come from the germline V gene.

This clone has just one count. This chain uses TRBV10-2 with TRBJ2-5; 9 nucleotides agree with TRBD2. The CDR3 is 14 residues long. Germline lookup yields CDR1 WSHSY and CDR2 SAAADI. Trimming took 6 bases from V and 1 from J; bases not matched to a gene: 3. CDR3 region: CASRLAGSQETQYF. Here the CDR3 DNA reads TGCGCCAGCAGACTAGCGGGTTCCCAAGAGACCCAGTACTTC.

This chain connects TRBV9 to TRBJ1-2, with 8 bases aligning to TRBD1. The CDR3 contains 12 residues. CDR1 is SGDLS, CDR2 YYNGEE, per germline. V lost 4 bases and J lost 11; bases outside the gene matches: 7. The DNA for the CDR3 is TGTGCCAGCAGCTCCCGGGACAGGTCTTACACCTTC. It encodes CASSSRDRSYTF. Full variable domain (outside the CDR3, taken from reference TRBV9 and TRBJ1-2): DSGVTQTPKHLITATGQRVTLRCSPRSGDLSVYWYQQSLDQGLQFLIQYYNGEERAKGNILERFSAQQFPDLHSELNLSSLELGDSALYFCASSSRDRSYTFGSGTRLTVV.

The gene calls are TRBV6-6 and TRBJ1-5, with D possibly matching TRBD1 (5 bases). Germline V lookup: CDR1 MNHNY, CDR2 SVGAGI (reference sequence). V shed 5 bases and J shed 4 bases, with 9 bases lying between them. The CDR3 is 13 amino acids. The CDR3 loop reads CASSRQINQPQHF. CDR3 DNA: TGTGCCAGCAGTAGACAGATTAATCAGCCCCAGCATTTT.

V gene TRBV2 combines with J gene TRBJ1-4, with D possibly being TRBD1 (6 bases). This CDR3 contains 15 residues. V was pared by 4 bases and J by 8 bases, with 17 bases between. CDR1 and CDR2 from the germline V gene are SNHLY and FYNNEI. CDR3 bases: TGTGCCAGCAGTGTTATAGGAGGGGGGGAAGAAAAACTGTTTTTT. Translation gives CASSVIGGGEEKLFF.

V and J are TRBV25-1 and TRBJ2-1; TRBD1 might be the D (6 bases). CDR1 is MGHDK, CDR2 SYGVNS, per germline. Deletions cut 8 bases from V and 0 bases from J, with 14 bases between. This CDR3 spans 15 amino acids. CDR3 amino acids: CASQQGPPSYNEQFF. The CDR3 DNA follows: TGTGCCAGCCAACAGGGTCCCCCCTCCTACAATGAGCAGTTCTTC.

The chain has TRBV29-1 and TRBJ1-3; no reliable D call. V was trimmed by 4 bases and J by 0 bases, leaving 28 bases between them. The CDR3 is made up of 20 amino acids. Germline lookup yields CDR1 SQVTM and CDR2 ANQGSEA. CDR3 nucleotide sequence: TGCAGCGTTGGGCCTCCCAGGCGCCCTGGGAGGCTGTGCTCTGGAAACACCATATATTTT. Protein: CSVGPPRRPGRLCSGNTIYF.